What follows describes a single T cell receptor (beta chain). The record originates from a study of blood T cell repertoires in COVID-19. Patients in Seattle were enrolled during active infection, then followed longitudinally. In the authors' workflow: Nucleated cell counts were estimated from reference gene primer amplification. The table came from immunoSEQ multiplex PCR; TCRdb's copy has only in-frame clones and leaves some out. Clone size and the V and J calls come from that table; the DNA yielded D and trimming. Here the sample spans about 160,000 clones, 85% to 95% being singletons. Germline V CDR1 and CDR2: SGHAT, FQNNGV. V lost 3 bases and J lost 3; bases outside the gene matches: 3. The CDR3 has 15 residues.

The rearrangement uses TRBV11-2 and TRBJ2-5; 11 bases fit TRBD2. This receptor was identified in a woman aged 55-75 years with COVID-19, enrolled during active disease. Sequenced input: peripheral blood. Here the CDR3 DNA reads TGTGCCAGCAGCTTTAGCGGGGGGGCTAAAGAGACCCAGTACTTC. This codes for CASSFSGGAKETQYF.